These 6 T cell receptor beta chains were sequenced from one sample in a study of blood T cell repertoires in COVID-19. TCRdb's table, derived via immunoSEQ multiplex PCR, lists solely in-frame clones and lacks some. Seen here are 110,000 to 150,000 clones, 85% to 90% observed once, and the top ten hold roughly 4%. The sequencing input was peripheral blood. All receptors derive from a woman between 35 and 50 years old with acute or convalescent COVID-19.

The chain combines TRBV27 with TRBJ1-1; D is perhaps TRBD1 (6 bases). Germline lookup yields CDR1 MNHEY and CDR2 SMNVEV (reference sequence). The germline V and J ends were trimmed by 6 bases and 6 bases, with 14 bases remaining between them. This CDR3 region has 13 residues. CDR3 amino acids: CASSRMGAAEAFF. Here the CDR3 DNA reads TGTGCCAGCAGCCGCATGGGGGCGGCTGAAGCTTTCTTT.

The CDR3 loop is CASSSQGYGYTF. Written as DNA, the CDR3 is TGTGCCAGCAGTTCTCAGGGGTATGGCTACACCTTC. V gene TRBV27 combines with J gene TRBJ1-2, with D tentatively TRBD1 (6 bases). CDR3 length equals 12 residues. In germline, CDR1 is MNHEY, CDR2 SMNVEV (reference sequence). Trimming shortened V by 4 bases and J by 5 bases, and 8 bases separated the two germline ends.

V and J are TRBV3-1 (or the pseudogene TRBV3-2) and TRBJ2-2; maybe TRBD2 (6 bases). The CDR3 is 14 amino acids. Germline CDR1 LGHDT, CDR2 YNNKEL (reference sequence). V was trimmed by 4 bases and J by 4 bases, leaving 10 bases between them. The CDR3 protein is CASSRLGGTGELFF. The CDR3 coding sequence is TGTGCCAGCAGCCGTCTCGGGGGCACCGGGGAGCTGTTTTTT.

In this sample, this clone turned up once. The genes are TRBV19 and TRBJ1-6; 9 nucleotides match TRBD1. There are 13 residues in the CDR3. J gave up 8 bases and V 4 bases, and 0 bases lay outside the gene matches. Germline V CDR1 and CDR2: LNHDA, SQIVND (reference sequence). CDR3 loop: CASSRQGDSPLHF. CDR3 nucleotides: TGTGCCAGTAGTAGACAGGGGGATTCACCCCTCCACTTT.

This clone was found once. The chain recombines TRBV5-6 with TRBJ2-3; no clear D. V lost 6 bases to trimming and J lost 4 bases, with 6 bases between them. CDR3 size: 11 residues. Germline CDR1 reads SGHDT; CDR2 reads YYEEEE. The CDR3 protein is CASTQSDTQYF. The DNA for the CDR3 is TGTGCCAGCACCCAGTCAGATACGCAGTATTTT.

This clone has just one count. The CDR3 DNA is TGTGCCAGCAGCCCGTTGAGGAACACTGAAGCTTTCTTT. Translation gives CASSPLRNTEAFF. The rearrangement links TRBV7-2 to TRBJ1-1, with D unclear. The CDR3 is made up of 13 amino acids. Looked up from germline, CDR1 is SGHTA and CDR2 is FQGNSA. The ends were cut back, 5 bases at V and 1 base at J, with 8 bases in the middle.